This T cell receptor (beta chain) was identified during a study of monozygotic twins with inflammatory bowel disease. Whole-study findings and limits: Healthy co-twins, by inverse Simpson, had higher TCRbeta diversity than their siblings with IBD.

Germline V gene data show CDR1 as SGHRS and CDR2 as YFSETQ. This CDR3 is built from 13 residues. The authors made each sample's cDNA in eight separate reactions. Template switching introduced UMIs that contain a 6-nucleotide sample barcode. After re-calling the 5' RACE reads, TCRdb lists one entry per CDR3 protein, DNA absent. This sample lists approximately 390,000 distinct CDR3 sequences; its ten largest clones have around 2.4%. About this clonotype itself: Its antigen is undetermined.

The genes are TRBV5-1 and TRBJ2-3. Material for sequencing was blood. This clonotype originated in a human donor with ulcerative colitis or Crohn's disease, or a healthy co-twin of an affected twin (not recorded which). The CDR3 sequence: CASSKMNTDTQYF.